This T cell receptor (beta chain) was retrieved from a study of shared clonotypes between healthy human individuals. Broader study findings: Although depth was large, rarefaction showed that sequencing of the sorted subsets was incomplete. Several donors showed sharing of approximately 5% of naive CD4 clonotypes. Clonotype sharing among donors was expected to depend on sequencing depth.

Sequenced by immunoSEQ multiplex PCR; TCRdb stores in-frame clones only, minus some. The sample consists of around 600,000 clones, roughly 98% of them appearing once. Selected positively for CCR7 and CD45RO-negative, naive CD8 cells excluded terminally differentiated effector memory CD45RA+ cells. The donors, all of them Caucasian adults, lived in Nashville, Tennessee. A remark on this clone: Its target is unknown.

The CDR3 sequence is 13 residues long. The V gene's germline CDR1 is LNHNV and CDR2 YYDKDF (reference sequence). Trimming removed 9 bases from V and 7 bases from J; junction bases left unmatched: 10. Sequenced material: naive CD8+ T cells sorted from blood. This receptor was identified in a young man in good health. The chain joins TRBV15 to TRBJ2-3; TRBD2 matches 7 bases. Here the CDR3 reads CATRGRGLYTQYF. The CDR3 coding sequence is TGTGCCACTCGAGGGAGGGGATTATATACGCAGTATTTT.